These T cell receptor beta chains were read from a single sample in a study of T cells in Graves' hyperthyroidism and ophthalmopathy. TCRdb reprocessed the multiplex PCR reads with MiXCR, giving one entry per CDR3 protein. The data show about 540,000 distinct CDR3 sequences, just over 45% seen once. Sample: peripheral blood or thyroid tissue (not recorded which). Receptors were obtained from a young woman with Graves' hyperthyroidism. CDR3s leave out the opening cysteine and the closing phenylalanine or tryptophan. The D gene is left open where the match is weak.

j_call d_call v_call cdr3_aa
TRBJ2-2 TRBD2 TRBV19 ASGLAGGPVGELF
TRBJ2-5 TRBD2 TRBV11-3 ASSIRSGRGKAQY
TRBJ1-1 - TRBV29-1 SVGGFPMNTEAF
TRBJ1-4 - TRBV2 ASRGGKLF
TRBJ2-1 - TRBV24-1 ATSDFSDSYNEQF
TRBJ1-1 - TRBV10-3 AINRDWNTEAF
TRBJ1-5 TRBD1 TRBV19 ASSKAGGDQPQH
TRBJ1-4 TRBD1 TRBV7-9 ASSQDRRGREKLF
TRBJ1-2 - TRBV6-1 ASGTRYYGYT
TRBJ2-3 TRBD1 TRBV7-6 ASSSWTGHQTDTQY
TRBJ1-2 - TRBV24-1 ATSESGAADGYT
TRBJ1-2 - TRBV19 ASRTDTHYGYT
TRBJ2-7 - TRBV6-5 ASSYVAGSYEQY
TRBJ1-6 - TRBV12-3/TRBV12-4 ASSRQDSPLH
TRBJ2-6 - TRBV20-1 SALPGAGASVLT
TRBJ2-5 - TRBV5-4 ASSQMSEYQETQY
TRBJ2-2 TRBD1 TRBV29-1 SVGQGRYTGELF
TRBJ2-5 - TRBV20-1 SARVAYEKETQY
TRBJ1-6 - TRBV12-3/TRBV12-4 ASSFVGESPLH
TRBJ1-2 - TRBV25-1 ASSDSDSTYGHT
TRBJ2-7 TRBD2 TRBV29-1 SVSGSGRLPSYEQY
TRBJ2-5 TRBD2 TRBV25-1 ASRTSGGPQETQY
TRBJ1-2 TRBD1 TRBV25-1 ASSARDRGKDGYT
TRBJ1-4 TRBD1 TRBV12-3/TRBV12-4 TSSRGGQSNEKLF
TRBJ2-2 TRBD1 TRBV2 ASRGQVSNTGELF
TRBJ2-5 TRBD1 TRBV19 ASSVGGQGARETQY
TRBJ1-6 TRBD1 TRBV2 ATGQAASPLH
TRBJ2-3 - TRBV10-3 AITSRAGDTDTQY
TRBJ1-1 - TRBV5-6 ASSQGARGNTEAF
TRBJ1-1 TRBD1 TRBV12-3/TRBV12-4 ASIGTGGTEAF
TRBJ1-6 - TRBV5-4 ASSLSGLASPLH
TRBJ1-4 TRBD1 TRBV24-1 ATSDRTGGLF
TRBJ1-6 TRBD1 TRBV6-5 ASSDREGSPLH
TRBJ2-5 TRBD2 TRBV24-1 ATSEGRTSGSQETQY
TRBJ2-5 - TRBV6-5 ASSYLGAGGETQY
TRBJ2-7 - TRBV20-1 SARSASGRAYEQY
TRBJ2-6 - TRBV7-2 ASSQAGRGLSGANVLT
TRBJ1-1 - TRBV7-2 ASSIPGQLEAF
TRBJ1-1 - TRBV7-6 ASSLETGSTEAF
TRBJ1-3 - TRBV29-1 SLVPGTGNTIY
TRBJ1-1 TRBD1 TRBV30 AWSGTGLGTEAF
TRBJ1-2 TRBD1 TRBV7-9 ASSFGQGADYGYT
TRBJ1-2 TRBD1 TRBV5-1 ASSLGLRDRGPYGYT
TRBJ2-7 TRBD2 TRBV6-1 ASNPLAGRDEQY
TRBJ1-2 TRBD1 TRBV10-2 ASSQRGTGDPYT
TRBJ1-5 - TRBV7-9 ASSSTAGPQH
TRBJ2-5 - TRBV6-5 ASSYAADTQY
TRBJ2-5 TRBD2 TRBV7-9 ASSSGLSGRARETQY
TRBJ2-7 TRBD2 TRBV7-9 ASSLFLAGEGRYEQY
TRBJ1-6 - TRBV25-1 ASSTGDSPLH
TRBJ2-5 - TRBV3-1 ASSQDLSLEETQY
TRBJ1-1 - TRBV24-1 ATSEGGWGTEAF
TRBJ1-1 - TRBV25-1 ASSVDSGDTEAF
TRBJ2-5 - TRBV7-9 ASSLGSYETQY